These 9 T cell receptor beta chains share one sample of origin, sequenced in a study of CD8 T cells in Susac syndrome (dated by TCRdb to about 2019). Receptor libraries were prepared by the immunoSEQ multiplex PCR assay. RNA was extracted using the RNeasy kit, and about 0.5 to 1 microgram was reverse transcribed with random hexamers. TCRdb reworked the public reads: Q25 trimming with fastp, MiXCR clone assembly, productive beta chains retained. CDR3 protein duplicates are merged, each entry listing the most common genes and DNA. For this sample the table gives roughly 250,000 distinct CDR3 sequences, of which 95% to 97% were detected only once. Together, the top ten hold about 0.1% of the sample. Sequencing used CD4+ T cells from PBMCs. The receptor set was obtained from a human donor with Susac syndrome.

The chain employs TRBV29-1 and TRBJ1-2; D is possibly TRBD1 (5 bases). V shed 0 bases and J shed 8 bases, with 13 bases lying between them. Per germline, CDR1 SQVTM and CDR2 ANQGSEA. The CDR3 sequence is 13 residues long. CDR3 residues: CSVEDNQGGGYTF. The CDR3 DNA reads as TGCAGCGTTGAAGATAACCAGGGCGGGGGCTACACCTTC.

The V gene is TRBV5-1, the J gene TRBJ2-1; maybe TRBD2 (6 bases). Trimming shortened V by 1 base and J by 6 bases, and 14 bases separated the two germline ends. The CDR3 is 15 residues long. CDR1 and CDR2 from the germline V gene are SGHRS and YFSETQ. The chain's CDR3 is CASSLYQRATNEQFF. The CDR3 nucleotides read TGCGCCAGCAGCTTGTACCAGCGGGCCACCAATGAGCAGTTCTTC.

J is TRBJ2-5 and V is TRBV2; 8 bases fit TRBD2. The germline V gene has CDR1 SNHLY and CDR2 FYNNEI. This CDR3 has 14 residues. The J segment lost 0 bases and the V segment lost 4 bases, leaving 1 base of the junction unmatched. In nucleotides, the CDR3 is TGTGCCAGCAGTGCGACTAGCGACCAAGAGACCCAGTACTTC. Protein sequence: CASSATSDQETQYF. The full variable domain, completed using reference TRBV2 and TRBJ2-5, is EPEVTQTPSHQVTQMGQEVILRCVPISNHLYFYWYRQILGQKVEFLVSFYNNEISEKSEIFDDQFSVERPDGSNFTLKIRSTKLEDSAMYFCASSATSDQETQYFGPGTRLLVL.

The gene calls are TRBV5-6 and TRBJ1-2; no clear D. Germline V gives CDR1 SGHDT, CDR2 YYEEEE. The V gene lost 1 base and the J gene lost 8 bases, with 9 bases spanning the gap. CDR3 length: 12 residues. The chain's CDR3 is CASSLRMWGYTF. The CDR3 DNA follows: TGTGCCAGCAGCTTGAGGATGTGGGGCTACACCTTC.

Regarding this clonotype: Germline and junction disagree at one end, which may indicate a read error. CDR3 nucleotides: TGTGCTAGCAGCTTAGAGGGGCGGGGAGATACGCAGTATTTT. It yields the protein CASSLEGRGDTQYF. The gene calls are TRBV7-7 and TRBJ2-3, with D tentatively TRBD2 (6 bases). CDR3 length equals 14 residues. Germline-derived CDR1 and CDR2 are SSHAT and FNYEAQ (reference sequence). Supplemented by reference TRBV7-7 and TRBJ2-3, the full variable domain reads GAGVSQSPRYKVTKRGQDVTLRCDPISSHATLYWYQQALGQGPEFLTYFNYEAQPDKSGLPSDRFSAERPEGSISTLTIQRTEQRDSAMYRCASSLEGRGDTQYFGPGTRLTVL.

This clonotype has just one count. The chain combines TRBV24-1 with TRBJ1-4, with D unresolved. Germline V gene data show CDR1 as KGHDR and CDR2 as SFDVKD. The CDR3 contains 11 residues. The V and J ends lost 3 bases and 8 bases respectively, with 3 bases between them. CDR3 DNA: TGTGCCACCAGTGATGGAGAAAAACTGTTTTTT. Translated, it gives CATSDGEKLFF.

The chain couples TRBV20-1 to TRBJ2-4; TRBD2 agrees at 8 bases. The CDR3 extends over 13 amino acids. Trimming removed 5 bases from V and 2 bases from J; junction bases left unmatched: 2. The germline gives CDR1 DFQATT, CDR2 SNEGSKA (reference sequence). The CDR3 nucleotides are TGCAGTGCTGGACTAGCACCCAAAAACATTCAGTACTTC. As protein: CSAGLAPKNIQYF.

The count of this clonotype is one. This chain joins TRBV3-1 and TRBJ1-4; a possible D gene is TRBD1 (5 bases). With 0 bases removed from V and 8 bases from J, the gap between germline ends came to 10 bases. Germline CDR1 reads LGHDT; CDR2 reads YNNKEL (reference sequence). The CDR3 sequence is 14 residues long. The CDR3 loop is CASSQDLGAEKLFF. CDR3 DNA: TGTGCCAGCAGCCAAGATCTTGGGGCAGAAAAACTGTTTTTT.

This rearrangement joins TRBV30 to TRBJ2-2; D not resolved. The CDR3 is made up of 14 amino acids. Germline V lookup: CDR1 GTSNPN, CDR2 SVGIG (reference sequence). Trimming removed 2 bases at V and 3 bases at J, with 10 bases between. In DNA form, the CDR3 reads TGTGCCTGGAGTATCCGTACCTACACCGGGGAGCTGTTTTTT. This sequence encodes CAWSIRTYTGELFF.